These 14 T cell receptor beta chains were sequenced from one sample in a study of T cells in Graves' hyperthyroidism and ophthalmopathy. It was RNA transcripts that yielded the amplified TCR beta CDR3 regions. TCR CDR3 regions were first amplified by RT-PCR with HTBI primers. TCRdb used MiXCR to reprocess the multiplex PCR reads, holding one entry per CDR3 protein. The data hold 500,000 to 550,000 distinct CDR3 sequences, with about 20% observed a single time. Input material: blood. The receptors were gathered from a middle-aged man with Graves' ophthalmopathy.

The chain links TRBV6-1 to TRBJ1-1, with 9 nucleotides matching TRBD1. Unmatched junction bases numbered 14, after V lost 5 bases and J lost 1 base. This CDR3 spans 18 amino acids. Germline loops: CDR1 MNHNS, CDR2 SASEGT. For the CDR3, the DNA is TGTGCCAGCAGTTATCGCACGACAGGGGGTTGGACGAACACTGAAGCTTTCTTT. Its translation: CASSYRTTGGWTNTEAFF.

This clonotype was observed a few times. This chain links TRBV5-6 with TRBJ1-4; TRBD1 agrees at 8 bases. The V gene's germline CDR1 is SGHDT and CDR2 YYEEEE. With V trimmed by 2 bases and J by 7 bases, 7 bases remained unmatched. The CDR3 has 15 residues. The CDR3 coding sequence is TGTGCCAGCAGCTTTCTGCAGGGGGCGATTGAAAAACTGTTTTTT. This encodes CASSFLQGAIEKLFF.

Of note for this clonotype: A much larger clonotype is one base distant, so this may be a read error. The chain links TRBV7-3 to TRBJ2-3; TRBD2 matches at 9 bases. The CDR3 runs 18 residues. Per the germline V gene, CDR1 is SGHTA and CDR2 is FQGTGA. The DNA of the CDR3 is TGTGCCAGCAGCTCAAAGGTCTTGGGCGGGGGGGCCCGGGATATGCAGTATTTT. The encoded protein is CASSSKVLGGGARDMQYF.

This clonotype was detected many times. V and J are TRBV12-3 or TRBV12-4 and TRBJ1-5; D unclear. Trimming took 4 bases from V and 5 from J, leaving 18 bases between them. The CDR3 has 16 residues. In DNA form, the CDR3 reads TGTGCCAGCAGTTCCAACCGGGGAACACAGCATCAGCCCCAGCATTTT. It encodes CASSSNRGTQHQPQHF.

This clonotype was found a few times. This chain joins TRBV7-6 and TRBJ2-3; D ambiguous. This CDR3 spans 13 amino acids. Trimming took 0 bases from V and 6 from J, leaving 7 bases between them. Germline V gene lookup returns CDR1 SGHVS and CDR2 FNYEAQ. In nucleotides, the CDR3 is TGTGCCAGCAGCTTAGCTTACGGGGATACGCAGTATTTT. Encoded protein: CASSLAYGDTQYF.

The table lists this clonotype with a few counts. This chain joins TRBV5-1 and TRBJ2-7; 9 positions match TRBD1. CDR1 and CDR2 (germline): SGHRS, YFSETQ. V lost 4 bases to trimming and J lost 5 bases; unmatched junction nucleotides: 7. This CDR3 has 14 residues. This chain's CDR3 is CASSPGQGRNEQYF. CDR3 nucleotides: TGCGCCAGCAGCCCCGGACAGGGGCGAAACGAGCAGTACTTC. The variable domain in full, with the rest retrieved from reference TRBV5-1 and TRBJ2-7, is KAGVTQTPRYLIKTRGQQVTLSCSPISGHRSVSWYQQTPGQGLQFLFEYFSETQRNKGNFPGRFSGRQFSNSRSEMNVSTLELGDSALYLCASSPGQGRNEQYFGPGTRLTVT.

In its sample, this clonotype was seen a few times. The V gene is TRBV20-1, the J gene TRBJ1-4; 9 bases line up with TRBD1. The CDR3 covers 16 residues. Germline V gene lookup returns CDR1 DFQATT and CDR2 SNEGSKA (reference sequence). The V segment lost 0 bases and the J segment 6 bases; nucleotides outside the gene matches: 8. The CDR3 DNA reads TGCAGTGCTAGAGATCCCCGGACAGGGGCCGATGAAAAACTGTTTTTT. Translating it yields CSARDPRTGADEKLFF.

V and J are TRBV29-1 and TRBJ1-2, with a weak D call TRBD1 (6 bases). CDR3 length equals 14 residues. V was cut by 4 bases and J by 7 bases, with 19 bases left in between. The germline V gene has CDR1 SQVTM and CDR2 ANQGSEA. The CDR3 DNA sequence: TGCAGCGTTGTGGGGTCAGAGGACAGAGGTGGCTACACCTTC. Its translation is CSVVGSEDRGGYTF.

This clonotype came up many times. The rearrangement uses TRBV6-2 or TRBV6-3 and TRBJ2-3; D is unclear. The CDR3 totals 14 residues. Trimming shortened V by 5 bases and J by 2 bases, and 11 bases separated the two germline ends. Germline CDR1 MNHEY, CDR2 SVGEGT. The CDR3 nucleotides are TGTGCCAGCAGTCGCCCGTCAACCACAGATACGCAGTATTTT. This translates into CASSRPSTTDTQYF.

The sample holds a few counts of this clonotype. V gene TRBV5-1 combines with J gene TRBJ1-1; 7 bases fit TRBD1. The CDR3 extends over 14 amino acids. J lost 7 bases, V lost 4 bases, and 10 bases had no gene match. CDR1 is SGHRS, CDR2 YFSETQ, per germline. The CDR3 bases are TGCGCCAGCAGCCCCCAGGGGGGGGCCCTTGAAGCTTTCTTT. Translated: CASSPQGGALEAFF.

The chain joins TRBV6-1 to TRBJ2-7; D not certain. CDR1 is MNHNS, CDR2 SASEGT, per germline. Trimming removed 7 bases from V and 0 bases from J, with 13 bases in between. The CDR3 totals 14 residues. DNA for the CDR3: TGTGCCAGCATAGGTCTTCCGAGCTCCTACGAGCAGTACTTC. Translation gives CASIGLPSSYEQYF.

This clonotype was picked up a small number of times. The genes are TRBV2 and TRBJ1-2, with 7 bases that match TRBD1. Per the germline V gene, CDR1 is SNHLY and CDR2 is FYNNEI. There are 18 residues in the CDR3. V gave up 9 bases and J gave up 3 bases; unmatched junction bases: 22. The CDR3 protein is CASSRLGSTNRGHYGYTF. Written as DNA, the CDR3 is TGTGCCAGTAGCCGCTTGGGGTCCACAAACAGGGGACACTATGGCTACACCTTC.

Ten or more counts support this clonotype. The CDR3 coding sequence is TGTGCCAGCACAAAACCGGGGTCATACCAGCCCCAGCATTTT. It codes for CASTKPGSYQPQHF. The rearrangement uses TRBV28 and TRBJ1-5; D not resolved. CDR3 length: 14 residues. The V end lost 7 bases, the J end lost 7 bases, and 17 bases lay between the germline ends. CDR1 is MDHEN, CDR2 SYDVKM, per germline.

The CDR3 nucleotides read TGTGCCAGCAGCGTCTCCGGACAGACTTACAATGAGCAGTACTTC. This sequence encodes CASSVSGQTYNEQYF. The rearrangement joins TRBV28 to TRBJ2-1; tentative D call: TRBD1 (6 bases). Gene TRBJ2-7 matches the end of the DNA better, so the J call may be wrong. The germline V gene encodes CDR1 MDHEN and CDR2 SYDVKM. The length of the CDR3 is 15 residues.